Each of the 30 T cell receptor beta chains below was sequenced from the same sample in a study of patients and donors after allogeneic stem cell transplantation. MiXCR, applied by TCRdb to the RT-PCR reads, yields one record per CDR3 protein. The repertoire consists of over 150,000 distinct CDR3 sequences, with 30% occurring once and the leading ten covering 3.2%. Input material: blood, either unsorted or a sorted T cell fraction (not recorded which). These receptors all come from a human donor who was either an allogeneic HSCT recipient or a stem cell or donor lymphocyte infusion donor (not recorded which). It is not recorded whose cells these are; they may come from a transplant donor.

This clonotype was counted only a few times. This chain links TRBV28 with TRBJ1-1; no reliable D call. The CDR3 contains 12 residues. V shed 6 bases and J shed 0 bases, with 5 bases lying between them. Per the germline V gene, CDR1 is MDHEN and CDR2 is SYDVKM. CDR3 nucleotides: TGTGCCAGCAGGGAGGTGAACACTGAAGCTTTCTTT. Protein: CASREVNTEAFF.

This chain links TRBV25-1 with TRBJ1-1; D is unclear. V shed 6 bases and J shed 1 base, with 9 bases lying between them. CDR1 and CDR2 (germline): MGHDK, SYGVNS. The CDR3 length is 13 residues. CDR3 sequence reads: CASRGSRNTEAFF. The CDR3 nucleotides read TGTGCCAGCAGGGGCAGCCGGAACACTGAAGCTTTCTTT. The whole variable domain, remainder taken from reference TRBV25-1 and TRBJ1-1, is EADIYQTPRYLVIGTGKKITLECSQTMGHDKMYWYQQDPGMELHLIHYSYGVNSTEKGDLSSESTVSRIRTEHFPLTLESARPSHTSQYLCASRGSRNTEAFFGQGTRLTVV.

As DNA, the CDR3 is TGCAGCGTTGTGATTAGGTGGGAGTCAGGGGAGCTGTTTTTT. This gives the protein CSVVIRWESGELFF. The rearrangement links TRBV29-1 to TRBJ2-2; a weak D match, TRBD2 (5 bases). The V end was cut by 4 bases, the J end by 8 bases, with 17 bases between. Germline V gene lookup returns CDR1 SQVTM and CDR2 ANQGSEA. The CDR3 has 14 amino acids.

V gene TRBV5-1 combines with J gene TRBJ2-7; 7 positions agree with TRBD2. The trim removed 1 base at V and 5 bases at J, leaving 6 bases unmatched. CDR3 length equals 14 residues. CDR1 is SGHRS and CDR2 is YFSETQ in the germline V gene. CDR3 loop: CASSLWAGVDEQYF. The CDR3 bases are TGCGCCAGCAGCTTGTGGGCGGGAGTGGACGAGCAGTACTTC.

This clonotype was picked up a small number of times. The chain uses TRBV3-1 and TRBJ1-1; no definite D call. Germline CDR1 and CDR2: LGHDT and YNNKEL (reference sequence). There are 14 residues in the CDR3. V shed 1 base and J shed 3 bases, with 9 bases lying between them. CDR3 amino acids: CASSQAGIYTEAFF. CDR3 nucleotides: TGTGCCAGCAGCCAAGCCGGAATTTACACTGAAGCTTTCTTT.

The genes are TRBV20-1 and TRBJ2-1, with 9 positions matching TRBD2. Germline V CDR1 and CDR2: DFQATT, SNEGSKA (reference sequence). CDR3 size: 13 residues. J was trimmed by 8 bases and V by 5 bases; bases with no gene match: 7. CDR3 residues: CSARYSGSDEQFF. The CDR3 DNA reads as TGCAGTGCTCGCTATAGCGGGAGCGATGAGCAGTTCTTC.

This chain uses TRBV10-3 with TRBJ2-7, with D perhaps being TRBD1 or TRBD2 (5 bases each). CDR1 is ENHRY, CDR2 SYGVKD, per germline. Deletions cut 4 bases from V and 5 bases from J, with 15 bases between. CDR3 length: 14 amino acids. The CDR3 nucleotides read TGTGCCATCAGTGGGGGGAGTTGGGGCCACGAGCAGTACTTC. Protein: CAISGGSWGHEQYF.

This chain links TRBV2 with TRBJ2-1; D is possibly TRBD2 (6 bases). Germline V gene lookup returns CDR1 SNHLY and CDR2 FYNNEI. The CDR3 loop spans 14 amino acids. Trimming cost V 2 bases and J 4 bases, with 9 bases left between them. The chain's CDR3 is CASSEIRGYNEQFF. The DNA of the CDR3 is TGTGCCAGCAGTGAAATCCGGGGGTACAATGAGCAGTTCTTC. The complete variable domain, with remaining parts taken from reference TRBV2 and TRBJ2-1, reads EPEVTQTPSHQVTQMGQEVILRCVPISNHLYFYWYRQILGQKVEFLVSFYNNEISEKSEIFDDQFSVERPDGSNFTLKIRSTKLEDSAMYFCASSEIRGYNEQFFGPGTRLTVL.

This chain joins TRBV20-1 and TRBJ2-1; D might be TRBD2 (6 bases). Germline V gives CDR1 DFQATT, CDR2 SNEGSKA (reference sequence). V was clipped by 5 bases and J by 6 bases, with 14 bases between them. CDR3 length equals 13 residues. CDR3 loop: CSARQPSANEQFF. The CDR3 DNA reads as TGCAGTGCTCGACAACCTAGCGCCAATGAGCAGTTCTTC.

This chain joins TRBV20-1 and TRBJ2-1; 8 bases match TRBD2. The V and J ends lost 6 bases and 1 base, in that order; junction bases with no gene match: 14. The germline V gene has CDR1 DFQATT and CDR2 SNEGSKA (reference sequence). There are 17 residues in the CDR3. CDR3 in amino acids: CSAQGTSGRGSYNEQFF. The CDR3 nucleotides are TGCAGTGCCCAAGGAACTAGCGGAAGAGGATCCTACAATGAGCAGTTCTTC.

In the case of this clonotype: A read error may account for a junction end that differs from germline. This chain joins TRBV11-2 and TRBJ1-1; D ambiguous. Germline lookup yields CDR1 SGHAT and CDR2 FQNNGV. CDR3 size: 14 residues. CDR3 in DNA: TGTGCCAGCAGCTCCCGGTACATGAACACTGAAGCTTTGTTT. Its protein is CASSSRYMNTEALF.

This clonotype was observed a handful of times. The rearrangement links TRBV11-2 to TRBJ2-1; no clear D. Germline CDR1 SGHAT, CDR2 FQNNGV. V lost 5 bases and J lost 4, with 18 bases in between. The CDR3 spans 16 residues. The CDR3 sequence is CASSPFGSRLYNEQFF. CDR3 bases: TGTGCCAGCAGCCCTTTCGGTTCGCGGTTATACAATGAGCAGTTCTTC.

This rearrangement joins TRBV12-5 to TRBJ2-7; possible D gene TRBD1, 5 bases. The CDR3 has 12 amino acids. V was clipped by 7 bases and J by 5 bases, with 12 bases between them. Germline CDR1 and CDR2: LGHNT and FRNRAP. CDR3 loop: CASALGHDEQYF. The CDR3 region has the DNA TGTGCTAGTGCCTTGGGGCATGACGAGCAGTACTTC.

V usage is TRBV20-1 and J usage is TRBJ2-3; 7 bases are a match to TRBD2. J gave up 0 bases and V 7 bases, and 4 bases lay outside the gene matches. In germline, CDR1 is DFQATT, CDR2 SNEGSKA (reference sequence). This CDR3 has 13 amino acids. Here the CDR3 DNA reads TGCAGTGGAGCGGGAACTAGCACAGATACGCAGTATTTT. It specifies CSGAGTSTDTQYF.

The chain combines TRBV12-3 or TRBV12-4 with TRBJ2-4, with 8 bases lining up with TRBD2. The CDR3 is 14 amino acids. J lost 7 bases, V lost 8 bases, and 10 bases had no gene match. The CDR3 DNA is TGTGCCAGCCGCGGGGGGCAAGTTCGGAACATTCAGTACTTC. Encoded protein: CASRGGQVRNIQYF.

This clonotype appeared a few times. The chain uses TRBV9 and TRBJ1-6; D is unclear. CDR3 length: 15 residues. CDR1 and CDR2 from the germline V gene are SGDLS and YYNGEE. V was clipped by 3 bases and J by 0 bases, with 7 bases between them. DNA for the CDR3: TGTGCCAGCAGCGGATGGAGCTCCTATAATTCACCCCTCCACTTT. Translation: CASSGWSSYNSPLHF.

This clonotype occurred a few times. This chain joins TRBV4-1 and TRBJ2-5; D is uncertain. This CDR3 comprises 15 residues. Germline V gene sequence: CDR1 MGHRA, CDR2 YSYEKL. V lost 0 bases and J lost 4, with 12 bases in between. The CDR3 nucleotides are TGCGCCAGCAGCCAAGATCTGTGGGAAAGAGAGACCCAGTACTTC. As protein: CASSQDLWERETQYF.

This clonotype has only a few counts. This sequence joins TRBV11-2 and TRBJ2-1; D ambiguous. Germline loops: CDR1 SGHAT, CDR2 FQNNGV. This CDR3 spans 13 amino acids. The V gene lost 5 bases and the J gene lost 4 bases, with 9 bases spanning the gap. The CDR3: CASSPRPYNEQFF. CDR3 in DNA: TGTGCCAGCAGCCCCCGCCCATACAATGAGCAGTTCTTC.

The chain links TRBV3-1 to TRBJ2-3, with D possibly matching TRBD1 (6 bases). Germline CDR1 and CDR2: LGHDT and YNNKEL (reference sequence). Trimming cost V 5 bases and J 6 bases, with 18 bases left between them. CDR3 length equals 15 residues. This CDR3 reads CASSSTGSGSDTQYF. CDR3 coding DNA: TGTGCCAGCAGCTCTACAGGGTCGGGGTCGGATACGCAGTATTTT.

This chain connects TRBV19 to TRBJ2-7; 9 nucleotides line up with TRBD2. The V and J ends lost 0 bases and 3 bases, in that order; junction bases with no gene match: 3. The CDR3 has 15 residues. Germline CDR1 reads LNHDA; CDR2 reads SQIVND (reference sequence). CDR3 nucleotide sequence: TGTGCCAGTAGTATAGATCTAGCGGGGAGCTACGAGCAGTACTTC. Translating gives CASSIDLAGSYEQYF.

This clonotype was seen more than once but under ten times. Written as DNA, the CDR3 is TGTGCCAGCAGCCCCCAGGAGTACACTGAAGCTTTCTTT. This gives the protein CASSPQEYTEAFF. V usage is TRBV7-9 and J usage is TRBJ1-1; D is unclear. V was shortened by 5 bases and J by 3 bases, with 10 bases between the two germline ends. CDR3 length: 13 residues. Germline lookup yields CDR1 SEHNR and CDR2 FQNEAQ (reference sequence). The complete variable domain, with remaining parts taken from reference TRBV7-9 and TRBJ1-1, reads DTGVSQNPRHKITKRGQNVTFRCDPISEHNRLYWYRQTLGQGPEFLTYFQNEAQLEKSRLLSDRFSAERPKGSFSTLEIQRTEQGDSAMYLCASSPQEYTEAFFGQGTRLTVV.

This clonotype has a handful of counts. The chain joins TRBV6-5 to TRBJ2-7; D may be TRBD1 (6 bases). Looked up from germline, CDR1 is MNHEY and CDR2 is SVGAGI. The CDR3 loop spans 13 amino acids. Deletions cut 7 bases from V and 0 bases from J, with 10 bases between. The DNA for the CDR3 is TGTGCCAGCATAGGGGGTAACTCCTACGAGCAGTACTTC. Translating it yields CASIGGNSYEQYF.

The chain uses TRBV5-1 and TRBJ2-7; a possible D gene is TRBD2 (6 bases). Trimming stripped 0 bases from V and 9 bases from J, with 19 bases between. The CDR3 has 15 residues. CDR1 is SGHRS, CDR2 YFSETQ, per germline. The DNA for the CDR3 is TGCGCCAGCAGCTTGGCCTGGGACTCACTCATGGGGCAGTACTTC. Translation: CASSLAWDSLMGQYF. Filled out from reference TRBV5-1 and TRBJ2-7, the complete variable domain reads KAGVTQTPRYLIKTRGQQVTLSCSPISGHRSVSWYQQTPGQGLQFLFEYFSETQRNKGNFPGRFSGRQFSNSRSEMNVSTLELGDSALYLCASSLAWDSLMGQYFGPGTRLTVT.

This clonotype turned up a few times. This chain uses TRBV3-1 with TRBJ2-1; 12 bases match TRBD2. The CDR3 is 15 residues long. CDR1 and CDR2 from the germline V gene are LGHDT and YNNKEL (reference sequence). J lost 9 bases, V lost 3 bases, and 6 bases had no gene match. This CDR3 reads CASSQTSGRATEQFF. For the CDR3, the DNA is TGTGCCAGCAGCCAGACTAGCGGGAGAGCAACTGAGCAGTTCTTC.

This clonotype has a handful of counts. This chain links TRBV7-7 with TRBJ1-1; D is possibly TRBD1 (5 bases). The germline V gene has CDR1 SSHAT and CDR2 FNYEAQ (reference sequence). The CDR3 spans 12 residues. The CDR3 reads CASVTLKGEAFF. DNA of the CDR3: TGTGCTAGCGTTACTTTAAAGGGGGAAGCTTTCTTT.

This clonotype was seen only a few times. The V and J genes are TRBV20-1 and TRBJ1-1; D is undetermined. V lost 3 bases and J lost 0, with 14 bases in between. The CDR3 totals 15 residues. Germline lookup yields CDR1 DFQATT and CDR2 SNEGSKA (reference sequence). CDR3 sequence: CSARKVSGMNTEAFF. Written as DNA, the CDR3 is TGCAGTGCTAGGAAGGTGTCTGGCATGAACACTGAAGCTTTCTTT.

This clonotype was seen a few times. The rearrangement links TRBV28 to TRBJ2-7; TRBD1 is a possible D gene (6 bases). The CDR3 sequence is 13 residues long. Germline values: CDR1 MDHEN, CDR2 SYDVKM. V gave up 7 bases and J gave up 4 bases, with 14 bases separating them. CDR3 in amino acids: CASNRALLYEQYF. CDR3 nucleotide sequence: TGTGCCAGCAACAGGGCCCTTTTGTACGAGCAGTACTTC.

The J gene is TRBJ1-5, the V gene TRBV20-1, with a possible D match to TRBD1 (6 bases). V was cut by 5 bases and J by 7 bases, with 18 bases left in between. The CDR3 covers 14 residues. In germline, CDR1 is DFQATT, CDR2 SNEGSKA (reference sequence). CDR3 sequence reads: CSAGGLVGAQPQHF. CDR3 nucleotides: TGCAGTGCTGGGGGACTTGTGGGGGCCCAGCCCCAGCATTTT.

This chain connects TRBV12-3 or TRBV12-4 to TRBJ1-5; 12 nucleotides align to TRBD1. V lost 5 bases to trimming and J lost 6 bases; unmatched junction nucleotides: 8. The CDR3 length is 16 residues. CDR3 nucleotides: TGTGCCAGCAGTCGTCCCGGGACAGGGGGCGGTCAGCCCCAGCATTTT. It specifies CASSRPGTGGGQPQHF.

V gene TRBV29-1 combines with J gene TRBJ2-7; the D gene could be TRBD1 or TRBD2 (5 bases each). Germline lookup yields CDR1 SQVTM and CDR2 ANQGSEA. The CDR3 has 14 residues. Trimming shortened V by 1 base and J by 4 bases, and 14 bases separated the two germline ends. The CDR3 is CSVEGGKQGYEQYF. In nucleotides, the CDR3 is TGCAGCGTTGAAGGGGGGAAGCAGGGATACGAGCAGTACTTC.